This entry describes one T cell receptor (beta chain). Its antigen has not been determined. No base qualities exist here, and no much larger clone lies one base off it. One collaborating source in Seattle enrolled patients during active infection and followed them longitudinally through the course of disease. Each collaborating institution followed its own protocols to collect whole blood in K2EDTA tubes. For TCRbeta analysis, collaborators shipped samples in one of three forms: frozen whole blood, isolated PBMCs, or DNA extracted from either of those sample types. CDR3 length: 14 amino acids, cysteine to phenylalanine. The entry retains the CDR3 DNA only, 42 bases that are in frame from base 1. V drops 3 bases and J drops 2 bases, leaving 11 bases in between. For CDR1 and CDR2, the germline V gene lists MNHNS and SASEGT. TCRbeta CDR3 regions were amplified from genomic DNA by means of the immunoSEQ Assay, a bias-controlled multiplex PCR. In the authors' own workflow: Within the assay, amplification of reference gene primers was used to estimate how many nucleated cells each sample contained. To quantify the absolute abundance of each unique TCRbeta CDR3 rearrangement, sequence reads were collapsed and filtered. For each sample, productive Simpson clonality was calculated as the square root of Simpson's diversity index across productive rearrangements. In TCRdb, the immuneACCESS table is reduced to in-frame sequences with V and J assigned. These tables do not hold every clone; where another copy was compared, an unresolved V gene accounts for under half, and the others remain unexplained. V and J calls and clone size come straight from that table; D and trimming were deduced from the DNA. The sample contains about 180,000 clones, roughly 81% of them found a single time. The ten largest clones take up 12% of the sample.

The data belong to a study of blood T cell repertoires in COVID-19 (dated by TCRdb to 2020 to 2021). About the investigation overall: Samples covering the acute and convalescent phases of COVID-19 were provided by collaborators in the United States, Italy and Spain. The repertoires were released in a freely available public database intended as a resource for research on the immune response to SARS-CoV-2. The material from the prospective study consisted of cDNA or gDNA derived from T cells, B-cell-depleted T cells, or PBMCs. Sample metadata almost always included a de-identified subject ID, COVID-19 status, age in years and sex. Where available, HLA class I and class II types were obtained from metadata supplied by the sample provider rather than from assay-based typing. The samples were drawn from the first 160 participants of the ongoing ImmuneRACE study and from some 1,300 subjects provided by 6 global collaborators. The dataset comprised deeply sampled blood TCRbeta repertoires from subjects exposed to, actively infected with, or recovered from COVID-19. Broad study findings and their caveats: The quantity of clinical and demographic metadata differed by source and by participant and was supplied without curation.

The receptor was derived from a woman older than 75 with COVID-19, enrolled during active disease. Specimen: peripheral blood. The sequence is built from TRBV6-1 and TRBJ2-7, and possibly TRBD1, on 6 matching bases. Read as DNA, the sequence is TGTGCCAGCAGTGACCCAGGGGCAGCCTACGAGCAGTACTTC. The encoded protein is CASSDPGAAYEQYF.